One and the same sample provided the 10 T cell receptor beta chains below, sequenced in a study of CD8 T cells in Susac syndrome. RNA was extracted with the RNeasy kit, and a quantity of roughly 0.5 to 1 ug was reverse transcribed using random hexamers. One entry per CDR3 protein, called by TCRdb with MiXCR from the immunoSEQ multiplex PCR reads. The sample has about 200,000 distinct CDR3 sequences, 95% seen once. Sequenced material: CD4+ T cells from PBMCs. The receptors shown here come from a human donor in good health.

This clonotype was detected once. This chain joins TRBV29-1 and TRBJ1-5; a possible D gene is TRBD1 (6 bases). The V gene lost 4 bases and the J gene lost 5 bases, with 12 bases spanning the gap. The germline V gene encodes CDR1 SQVTM and CDR2 ANQGSEA. This CDR3 has 13 amino acids. CDR3 nucleotide sequence: TGCAGCGTTGCTTGGGGGGCAGATCAGCCCCAGCATTTT. It encodes CSVAWGADQPQHF.

This chain's CDR3 is CSVEVGGQETQYF. The CDR3 bases are TGCAGCGTTGAAGTAGGCGGGCAAGAGACCCAGTACTTC. This chain connects TRBV29-1 to TRBJ2-5, with a possible D match to TRBD2 (5 bases). The CDR3 length is 13 residues. CDR1 SQVTM and CDR2 ANQGSEA come from the germline V gene. Trimming left V 1 base short and J 2 bases short, with 8 bases between.

The chain's CDR3 is CASTQQGGLNQPQHF. DNA of the CDR3: TGTGCCAGTACGCAACAGGGCGGACTAAATCAGCCCCAGCATTTT. The V and J genes are TRBV19 and TRBJ1-5, with D perhaps matching TRBD1 (6 bases). V gave up 7 bases and J gave up 4 bases, with 17 bases separating them. CDR3 length: 15 amino acids. CDR1 is LNHDA, CDR2 SQIVND, per germline (reference sequence).

This chain joins TRBV11-2 and TRBJ1-2; D is unclear. This CDR3 contains 15 residues. Germline CDR1 reads SGHAT; CDR2 reads FQNNGV. V gave up 4 bases and J gave up 2 bases, with 14 bases separating them. Here the CDR3 reads CASSYSGRGNYGYTF. DNA for the CDR3: TGTGCCAGCAGCTACTCCGGCCGGGGAAACTATGGCTACACCTTC. The variable domain in full, completed from reference TRBV11-2 and TRBJ1-2, reads EAGVAQSPRYKIIEKRQSVAFWCNPISGHATLYWYQQILGQGPKLLIQFQNNGVVDDSQLPKDRFSAERLKGVDSTLKIQPAKLEDSAVYLCASSYSGRGNYGYTFGSGTRLTVV.

The gene calls are TRBV20-1 and TRBJ2-1, with 9 bases fitting TRBD2. Germline V gives CDR1 DFQATT, CDR2 SNEGSKA (reference sequence). There are 16 residues in the CDR3. V trimming: 5 bases; J trimming: 1 base; junction bases outside the gene matches: 9. CDR3 loop: CSALGRAGGSYNEQFF. Here the CDR3 DNA reads TGCAGTGCTCTGGGGCGAGCGGGAGGTTCCTACAATGAGCAGTTCTTC.

The V and J genes are TRBV7-3 and TRBJ1-1; D is ambiguous. The CDR3 consists of 13 residues. Germline V gene lookup returns CDR1 SGHTA and CDR2 FQGTGA. V was shortened by 2 bases and J by 4 bases, with 8 bases between the two germline ends. This CDR3 is CASSLGGPTEAFF. CDR3 sequence (DNA): TGTGCCAGCAGCTTAGGTGGACCCACTGAAGCTTTCTTT.

The chain joins TRBV27 to TRBJ2-7; D remains ambiguous. Germline loops: CDR1 MNHEY, CDR2 SMNVEV (reference sequence). The CDR3 is 15 residues long. With 8 bases removed from V and 5 bases from J, the gap between germline ends came to 22 bases. Here the CDR3 reads CASCADGSQPHEQYF. The DNA for the CDR3 is TGTGCCAGCTGCGCCGATGGGTCCCAACCCCACGAGCAGTACTTC.

The chain has TRBV29-1 and TRBJ2-7, with D perhaps matching TRBD1 (5 bases). CDR1 is SQVTM, CDR2 ANQGSEA, per germline. CDR3 size: 11 residues. V was trimmed by 5 bases and J by 4 bases, leaving 9 bases between them. CDR3 sequence (DNA): TGCAGCGTTAGACAGAGTTACGAGCAGTACTTC. Its protein product is CSVRQSYEQYF.

This chain connects TRBV19 to TRBJ2-1; D uncertain. The CDR3 has 11 residues. V lost 5 bases and J 8 bases, leaving 7 bases between the germline ends. Germline assignment: CDR1 LNHDA and CDR2 SQIVND (reference sequence). Here the CDR3 DNA reads TGTGCCAGTAGTTCGTGGGATGAGCAGTTCTTC. It translates to CASSSWDEQFF.

This chain connects TRBV24-1 to TRBJ2-2, with a tentative D call TRBD1 (6 bases). V lost 3 bases and J lost 6, with 10 bases in between. The CDR3 consists of 14 residues. Germline CDR1 and CDR2: KGHDR and SFDVKD. This CDR3 reads CATSDVGQPGELFF. The CDR3 nucleotides are TGTGCCACCAGTGATGTTGGACAGCCCGGGGAGCTGTTTTTT.